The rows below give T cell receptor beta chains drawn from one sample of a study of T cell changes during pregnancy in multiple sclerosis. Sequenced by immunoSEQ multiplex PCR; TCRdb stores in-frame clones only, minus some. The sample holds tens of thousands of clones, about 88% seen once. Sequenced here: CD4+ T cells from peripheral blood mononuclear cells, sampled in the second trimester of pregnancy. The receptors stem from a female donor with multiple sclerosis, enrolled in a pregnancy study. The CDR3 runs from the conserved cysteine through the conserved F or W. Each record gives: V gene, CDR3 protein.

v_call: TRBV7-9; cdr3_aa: CASSPIAGGPDTQYF
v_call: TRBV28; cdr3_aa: CASSLTEIEGYTF
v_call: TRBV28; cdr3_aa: CASSLYSGRLNEQYF
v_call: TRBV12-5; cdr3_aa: CASAPRLAGGQTQYF
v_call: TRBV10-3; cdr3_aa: CAISESLDPSQGKQETQYF
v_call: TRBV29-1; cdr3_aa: CSVGGRAGEQYF
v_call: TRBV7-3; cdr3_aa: CASSPDRAGTGELFF
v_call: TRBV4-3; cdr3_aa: CASSQEAEGRGFADTQYF
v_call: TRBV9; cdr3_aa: CASSARDRGFDEQYF
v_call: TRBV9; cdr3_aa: CASTEGLFSYEQYF
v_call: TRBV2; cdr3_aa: CASELAEFNEQFF
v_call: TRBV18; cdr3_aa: CASSRDRGLSDTQYF
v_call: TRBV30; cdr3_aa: CAWSSQTGGREKLFF
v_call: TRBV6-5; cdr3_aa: CASSYAVSGNTIYF
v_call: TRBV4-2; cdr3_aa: CASSQGGSGIEETQYF
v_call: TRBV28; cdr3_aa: CASSPPNPTGGLDTQYF
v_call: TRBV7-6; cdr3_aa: CASSLQTGGGYEQYF
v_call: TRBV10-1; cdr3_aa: CASSRDIGGELFF
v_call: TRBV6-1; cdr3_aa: CASSEPRGKNQPQHF
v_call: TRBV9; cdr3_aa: CASSTPIGYTF
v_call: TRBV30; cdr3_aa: CAWGGSFKSGREETQYF
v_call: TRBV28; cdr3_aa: CASSPWADRAYEQYF
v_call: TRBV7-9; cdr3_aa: CASSLSKNNQPQHF